Listed below are T cell receptor beta chains from one sample, sequenced in a study of beta chain features in type 1 diabetes. The protocol was immunoSEQ multiplex PCR, while the TCRdb copy is restricted to in-frame clones and leaves out a portion. The sample contains over 200,000 clones, roughly 11% of which appear only once. Material for sequencing was naive CD4+ T cells from blood. The receptors were sampled from a man aged 25-45 years with type 1 diabetes. The CDR3 runs from the conserved cysteine through the conserved F or W. Each record gives: J gene, V gene, D gene, clone size, CDR3 protein, CDR3 DNA. A D gene is named only where the DNA matches it firmly. Size is omitted from some rows. Given values are once, few, many or a class for expanded clones.

j_gene: TRBJ2-1; v_gene: TRBV7-2; d_gene: -; abundance: few; CDR3aa: CASSLEFSANEQFF; CDR3nt: TGTGCCAGCAGCTTAGAATTCAGCGCCAATGAGCAGTTCTTC
j_gene: TRBJ2-7; v_gene: TRBV18; d_gene: -; abundance: -; CDR3aa: CASSPTIRDEQYF; CDR3nt: TGTGCCAGCTCACCCACCATCAGGGACGAGCAGTACTTC
j_gene: TRBJ2-7; v_gene: TRBV15; d_gene: -; abundance: -; CDR3aa: CATSRVGRGPYEQYF; CDR3nt: TGTGCCACCAGCAGAGTAGGGAGAGGACCCTACGAGCAGTACTTC
j_gene: TRBJ1-1; v_gene: TRBV18; d_gene: -; abundance: -; CDR3aa: CASSPRQGTEAFF; CDR3nt: TGTGCCAGCTCACCACGCCAGGGCACTGAAGCTTTCTTT
j_gene: TRBJ2-2; v_gene: TRBV11-2; d_gene: -; abundance: few; CDR3aa: CASSSINPRGGELFF; CDR3nt: TGTGCCAGCAGCTCCATTAACCCCAGGGGCGGGGAGCTGTTTTTT
j_gene: TRBJ1-6; v_gene: TRBV5-4; d_gene: -; abundance: few; CDR3aa: CASSLGREESPLHF; CDR3nt: TGTGCCAGCAGCTTAGGGAGGGAGGAATCACCCCTCCACTTT
j_gene: TRBJ2-7; v_gene: TRBV30; d_gene: -; abundance: few; CDR3aa: CAWRDKLGRDEQYF; CDR3nt: TGTGCCTGGAGGGACAAATTAGGACGAGACGAGCAGTACTTC
j_gene: TRBJ1-6; v_gene: TRBV14; d_gene: -; abundance: -; CDR3aa: CASSQFGGRLNSPLHF; CDR3nt: TGTGCCAGCAGCCAATTCGGGGGACGGCTTAATTCACCCCTCCACTTT
j_gene: TRBJ2-7; v_gene: TRBV19; d_gene: -; abundance: few; CDR3aa: CASSSRYEQYF; CDR3nt: TGTGCCAGTAGTTCCCGCTACGAGCAGTACTTC
j_gene: TRBJ2-1; v_gene: TRBV2; d_gene: TRBD1; abundance: -; CDR3aa: CASRVLVQGDEQFF; CDR3nt: TGTGCCAGCAGGGTCTTAGTGCAGGGGGATGAGCAGTTCTTC
j_gene: TRBJ1-5; v_gene: TRBV4-1; d_gene: -; abundance: few; CDR3aa: CASSREGGPVSNQPQHF; CDR3nt: TGCGCCAGCAGCCGCGAGGGAGGGCCCGTTAGCAATCAGCCCCAGCATTTT
j_gene: TRBJ1-5; v_gene: TRBV6-1; d_gene: TRBD1; abundance: -; CDR3aa: CASSSRTGNQPQHF; CDR3nt: TGTGCCAGCAGTTCCCGGACAGGGAATCAGCCCCAGCATTTT
j_gene: TRBJ2-6; v_gene: TRBV10-2; d_gene: TRBD1; abundance: -; CDR3aa: CASRKDRAGANVLTF; CDR3nt: TGCGCCAGCAGAAAGGACAGGGCCGGGGCCAACGTCCTGACTTTC
j_gene: TRBJ1-1; v_gene: TRBV6-5; d_gene: -; abundance: -; CDR3aa: CASSTYPGNTEAFF; CDR3nt: TGTGCCAGCAGCACATATCCGGGGAACACTGAAGCTTTCTTT
j_gene: TRBJ1-1; v_gene: TRBV10-3; d_gene: -; abundance: -; CDR3aa: CAVRYPAFF; CDR3nt: TGTGCCGTTCGGTATCCGGCTTTCTTT
j_gene: TRBJ2-2; v_gene: TRBV30; d_gene: -; abundance: few; CDR3aa: CAWSVRVTGELFF; CDR3nt: TGTGCCTGGAGTGTACGGGTAACCGGGGAGCTGTTTTTT
j_gene: TRBJ1-2; v_gene: TRBV28; d_gene: TRBD1; abundance: -; CDR3aa: CASSDGQGYGYTF; CDR3nt: TGTGCCAGCAGTGATGGACAGGGGTATGGCTACACCTTC